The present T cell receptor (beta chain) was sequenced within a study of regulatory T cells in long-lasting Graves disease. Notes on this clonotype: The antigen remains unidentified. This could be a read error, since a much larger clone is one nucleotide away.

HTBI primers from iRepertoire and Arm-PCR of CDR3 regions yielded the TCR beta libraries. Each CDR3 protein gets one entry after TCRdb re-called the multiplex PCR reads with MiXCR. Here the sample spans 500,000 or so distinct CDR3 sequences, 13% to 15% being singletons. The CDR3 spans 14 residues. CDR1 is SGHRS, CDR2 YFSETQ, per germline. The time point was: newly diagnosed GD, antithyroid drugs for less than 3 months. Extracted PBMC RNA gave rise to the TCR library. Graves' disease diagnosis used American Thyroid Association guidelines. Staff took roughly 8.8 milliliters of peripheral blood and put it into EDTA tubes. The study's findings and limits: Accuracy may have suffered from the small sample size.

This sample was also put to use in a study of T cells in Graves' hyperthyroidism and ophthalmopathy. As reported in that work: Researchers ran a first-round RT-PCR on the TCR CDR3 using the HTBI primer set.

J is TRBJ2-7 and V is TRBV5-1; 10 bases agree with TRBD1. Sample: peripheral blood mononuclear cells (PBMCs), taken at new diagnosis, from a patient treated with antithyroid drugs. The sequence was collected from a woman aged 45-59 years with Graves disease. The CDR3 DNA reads TGCGCCAGCAGCTGGACAGGGGGGGCCTACGAGCGGTACTTC. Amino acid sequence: CASSWTGGAYERYF.